The present TCR beta chain was sequenced within a study of blood T cell repertoires in COVID-19. Study-wide context: Spain, Italy and the United States supplied samples that represented acute and convalescent COVID-19. The analysed material was cDNA or gDNA that came from T cells, B-cell-depleted T cells, or PBMCs.

In the original analysis: Reference gene primer amplification in the assay estimated nucleated cell counts. The table came from immunoSEQ multiplex PCR; TCRdb's copy has only in-frame clones and leaves some out. From that table come the V and J calls and clone size; the DNA was used to work out D and trimming. The table lists approximately 260,000 clones, about nine tenths of them singletons, with approximately 2.2% in the top ten. This CDR3 contains 16 residues. With 3 bases removed from V and 2 bases from J, the gap between germline ends came to 17 bases. Germline V gene data show CDR1 as SNHLY and CDR2 as FYNNEI.

This chain joins TRBV2 and TRBJ2-7, with D perhaps matching TRBD1 (6 bases). This TCR was recovered from a man aged 50 to 60 with acute or convalescent COVID-19. Material for sequencing was peripheral blood. CDR3 DNA: TGTGCCAGCAGTGAGCAAACCGGGACAAAAACCTACGAGCAGTACTTC. Encoded protein: CASSEQTGTKTYEQYF.